The T cell receptor beta chain under discussion was sequenced for a study of human T cells and chemical hapten exposure. Time point noted: pre-sensitization, week 0. Described treatment: therapeutic diphenylcyclopropenone sensitization with weekly scalp DPC. Each CDR3 protein gets one entry after TCRdb re-called the RACE reads with MiXCR. Here the sample spans about 180,000 distinct CDR3 sequences, almost 30% being singletons. V shed 4 bases, J shed 10 bases, and the junction held 7 bases outside the gene matches. Germline assignment: CDR1 SQVTM and CDR2 ANQGSEA. The CDR3 totals 13 residues. Sequenced here: whole blood, sampled in connection with sensitization to the hapten diphenylcyclopropenone (DPC). This sequence was found in a woman aged 25 to 39 with alopecia areata. Some clones in this sample may be carry-over from other donors' samples. The chain is built from TRBV29-1 and TRBJ2-1, with TRBD2 matching over 10 bases. The CDR3 loop reads CSVGVSGRNEQFF. CDR3 coding DNA: TGCAGCGTTGGGGTTAGCGGGAGGAACGAGCAGTTCTTC.